By proportion, the clone carrying this T cell receptor (beta chain) is large. Its antigen is not identified. The data belong to a study of PD-1 blockade in classical Hodgkin lymphoma. Study-level results: Diversity in CD4+ TCRs, unlike that measured in CD8+ TCRs, had risen significantly by C4D1. When set against healthy donors, newly diagnosed patients were reported to show lower baseline TCR diversity.

As to time point: cycle 4 day 1 (C4D1), after five to seven weeks of nivolumab. Each patient experienced a relapse that followed autologous stem cell transplantation, and brentuximab vedotin exposure varied. Assay: immunoSEQ multiplex PCR; the TCRdb copy retains only in-frame clones and omits some. The sample gives 20,000 or so clones, around 80% of which show up once; 6.2% is in the top ten. Looked up from germline, CDR1 is SGHRS and CDR2 is YFSETQ. V trimming: 3 bases; J trimming: 7 bases; junction bases outside the gene matches: 8. The length of the CDR3 is 15 residues. This sequence was found in a human donor with classical Hodgkin lymphoma. V is TRBV5-1 and J is TRBJ2-2; the match to TRBD1 covers 8 bases. This sample comprised peripheral blood mononuclear cells (PBMCs), obtained before the fourth cycle of nivolumab. The CDR3 DNA sequence: TGCGCCAGCAGCTACTCGACAGGGGCGGACGGGGAGCTGTTTTTT. It is translated as CASSYSTGADGELFF.